This T cell receptor beta chain is drawn from a study of T-cell memory formation after mild COVID-19. This clonotype was recorded a few times. MiXCR, run by TCRdb on the 5' RACE reads, gives a single entry per CDR3 protein. The data contain nearly 110,000 distinct CDR3 sequences, roughly an eighth of them singletons. This CDR3 is 15 amino acids long. With 6 bases removed from V and 4 bases from J, the gap between germline ends came to 16 bases. The germline V gene has CDR1 SGHVS and CDR2 FQNEAQ. The source is an adult woman who had mild COVID-19 (a few samples of this study predate the infection). Cell type and time point are not known. The sample was PBMCs or a T cell subset sorted from them (not recorded which). The chain has TRBV7-8 and TRBJ2-1; D is possibly TRBD2 (6 bases). This CDR3 reads CASSLAAGRYNEQFF. The CDR3 DNA reads TGTGCCAGCAGTCTCGCGGCGGGGCGGTACAATGAGCAGTTCTTC.